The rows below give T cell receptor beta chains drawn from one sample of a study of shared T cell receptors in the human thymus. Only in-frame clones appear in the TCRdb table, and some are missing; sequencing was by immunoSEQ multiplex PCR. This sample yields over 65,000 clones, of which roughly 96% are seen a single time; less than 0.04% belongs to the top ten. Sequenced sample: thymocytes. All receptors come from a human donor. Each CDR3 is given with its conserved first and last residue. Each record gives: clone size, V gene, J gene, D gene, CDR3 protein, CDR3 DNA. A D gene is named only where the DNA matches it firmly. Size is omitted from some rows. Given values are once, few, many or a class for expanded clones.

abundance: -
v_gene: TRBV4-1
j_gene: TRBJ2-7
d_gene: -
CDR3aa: CASSQERGMSSYEQYF
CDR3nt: TGCGCCAGCAGCCAAGAACGGGGTATGAGCTCCTACGAGCAGTACTTC

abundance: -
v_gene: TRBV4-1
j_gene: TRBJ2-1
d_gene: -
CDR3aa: CASSQVMRSSSYNEQFF
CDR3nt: TGCGCCAGCAGCCAAGTTATGAGGTCAAGCTCCTACAATGAGCAGTTCTTC

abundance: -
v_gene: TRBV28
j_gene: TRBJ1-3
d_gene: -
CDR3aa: CASRVWGNRVSGNTIYF
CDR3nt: TGTGCCAGCAGGGTTTGGGGGAACAGAGTCTCTGGAAACACCATATATTTT

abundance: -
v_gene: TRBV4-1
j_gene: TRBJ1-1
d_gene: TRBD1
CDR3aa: CASSQDGNNRGLNTEAFF
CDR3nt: TGCGCCAGCAGCCAAGATGGGAACAACAGGGGCCTGAACACTGAAGCTTTCTTT

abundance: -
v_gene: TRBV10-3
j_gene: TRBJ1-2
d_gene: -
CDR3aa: CAIIGTRIFYGYTF
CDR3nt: TGTGCCATCATCGGGACAAGAATCTTTTATGGCTACACCTTC

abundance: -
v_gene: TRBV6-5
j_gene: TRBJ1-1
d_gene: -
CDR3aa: CASSPRADYYTEAFF
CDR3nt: TGTGCCAGCAGTCCCCGGGCGGACTACTACACTGAAGCTTTCTTT

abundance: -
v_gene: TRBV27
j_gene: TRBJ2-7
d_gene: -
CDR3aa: CASSLSTRDRTYEQYF
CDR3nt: TGTGCCAGCAGTTTAAGTACTCGGGATCGCACCTACGAGCAGTACTTC

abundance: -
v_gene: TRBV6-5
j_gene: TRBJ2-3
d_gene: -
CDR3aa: CASTHSPWADTQYF
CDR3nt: TGTGCCAGCACTCACTCCCCCTGGGCAGATACGCAGTATTTT

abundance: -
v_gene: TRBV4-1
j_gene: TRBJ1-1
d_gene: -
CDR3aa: CASSQVEQALENTEAFF
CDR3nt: TGCGCCAGCAGCCAAGTGGAGCAGGCCCTAGAGAACACTGAAGCTTTCTTT

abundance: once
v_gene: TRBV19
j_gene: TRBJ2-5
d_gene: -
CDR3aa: CASSGESQETQYF
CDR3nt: TGTGCCAGTAGCGGGGAGAGCCAAGAGACCCAGTACTTC